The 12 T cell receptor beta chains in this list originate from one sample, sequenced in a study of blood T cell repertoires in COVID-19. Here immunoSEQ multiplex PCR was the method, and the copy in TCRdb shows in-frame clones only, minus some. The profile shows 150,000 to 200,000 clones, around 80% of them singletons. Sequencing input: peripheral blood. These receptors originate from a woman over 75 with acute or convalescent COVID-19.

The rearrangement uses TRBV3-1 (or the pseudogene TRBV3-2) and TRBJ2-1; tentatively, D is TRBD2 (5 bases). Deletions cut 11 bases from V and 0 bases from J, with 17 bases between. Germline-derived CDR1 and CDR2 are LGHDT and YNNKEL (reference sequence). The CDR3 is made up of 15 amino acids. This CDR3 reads CAAGILATSYNEQFF. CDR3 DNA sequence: TGTGCCGCCGGGATCCTCGCAACCTCCTACAATGAGCAGTTCTTC.

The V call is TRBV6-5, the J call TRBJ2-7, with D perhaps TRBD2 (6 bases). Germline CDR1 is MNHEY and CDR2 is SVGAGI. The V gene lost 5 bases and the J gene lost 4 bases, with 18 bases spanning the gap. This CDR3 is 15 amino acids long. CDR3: CASSPQAFGTYEQYF. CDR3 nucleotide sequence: TGTGCCAGCAGTCCACAAGCTTTTGGGACTTACGAGCAGTACTTC.

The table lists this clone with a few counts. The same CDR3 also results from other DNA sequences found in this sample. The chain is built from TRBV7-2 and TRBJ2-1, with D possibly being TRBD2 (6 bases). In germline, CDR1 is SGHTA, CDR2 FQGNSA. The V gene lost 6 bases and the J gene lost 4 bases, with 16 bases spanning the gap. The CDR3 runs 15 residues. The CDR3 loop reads CASSPRGGSYNEQFF. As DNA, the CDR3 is TGTGCCAGCAGTCCGCGGGGCGGCAGTTACAATGAGCAGTTCTTC. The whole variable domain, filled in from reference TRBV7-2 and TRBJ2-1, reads GAGVSQSPSNKVTEKGKDVELRCDPISGHTALYWYRQSLGQGLEFLIYFQGNSAPDKSGLPSDRFSAERTGGSVSTLTIQRTQQEDSAVYLCASSPRGGSYNEQFFGPGTRLTVL.

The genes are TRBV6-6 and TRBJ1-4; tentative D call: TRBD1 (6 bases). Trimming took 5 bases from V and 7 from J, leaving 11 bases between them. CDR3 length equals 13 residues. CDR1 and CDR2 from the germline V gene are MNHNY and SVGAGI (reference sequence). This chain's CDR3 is CASSGQRGEKLFF. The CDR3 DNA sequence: TGTGCCAGCAGTGGACAGAGAGGTGAAAAACTGTTTTTT.

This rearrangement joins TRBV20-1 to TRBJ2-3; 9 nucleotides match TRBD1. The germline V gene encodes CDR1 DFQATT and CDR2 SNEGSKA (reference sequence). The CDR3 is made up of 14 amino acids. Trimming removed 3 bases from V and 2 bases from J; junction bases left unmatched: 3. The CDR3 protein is CSASGTGSTDTQYF. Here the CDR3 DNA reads TGCAGTGCTAGTGGGACAGGGTCCACAGATACGCAGTATTTT.

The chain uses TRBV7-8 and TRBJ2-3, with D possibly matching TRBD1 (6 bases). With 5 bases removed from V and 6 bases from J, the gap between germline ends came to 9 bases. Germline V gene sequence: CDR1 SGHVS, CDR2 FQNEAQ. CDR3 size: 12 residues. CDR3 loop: CASSLTGDTQYF. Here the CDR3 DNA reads TGTGCCAGCAGCCTCACAGGGGATACGCAGTATTTT.

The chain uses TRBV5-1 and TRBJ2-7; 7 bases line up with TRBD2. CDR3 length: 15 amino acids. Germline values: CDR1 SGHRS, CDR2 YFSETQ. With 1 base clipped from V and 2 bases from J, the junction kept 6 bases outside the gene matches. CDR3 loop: CASSLRGGGTYEQYF. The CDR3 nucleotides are TGCGCCAGCAGCTTGCGTGGGGGGGGAACCTACGAGCAGTACTTC.

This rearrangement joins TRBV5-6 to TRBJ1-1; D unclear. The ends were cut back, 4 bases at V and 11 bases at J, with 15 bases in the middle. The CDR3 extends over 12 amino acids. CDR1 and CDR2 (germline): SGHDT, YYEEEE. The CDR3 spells CASSADASRAFF. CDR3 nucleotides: TGTGCCAGCAGCGCGGATGCCTCTCGGGCTTTCTTT.

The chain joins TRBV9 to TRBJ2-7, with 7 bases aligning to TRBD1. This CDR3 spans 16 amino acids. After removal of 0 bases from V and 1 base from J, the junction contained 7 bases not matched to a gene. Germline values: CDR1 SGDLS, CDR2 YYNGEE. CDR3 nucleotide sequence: TGTGCCAGCAGCGTAGCTATAACAGGGGCTTCCTACGAGCAGTACTTC. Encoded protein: CASSVAITGASYEQYF.

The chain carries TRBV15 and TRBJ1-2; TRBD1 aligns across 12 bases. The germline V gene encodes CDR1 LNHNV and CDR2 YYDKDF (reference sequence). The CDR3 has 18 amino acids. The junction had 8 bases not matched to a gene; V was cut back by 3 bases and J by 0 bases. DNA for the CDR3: TGTGCCACCAGCAGCCACGGGACAGGGGGCCCAGCTAACTATGGCTACACCTTC. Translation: CATSSHGTGGPANYGYTF.

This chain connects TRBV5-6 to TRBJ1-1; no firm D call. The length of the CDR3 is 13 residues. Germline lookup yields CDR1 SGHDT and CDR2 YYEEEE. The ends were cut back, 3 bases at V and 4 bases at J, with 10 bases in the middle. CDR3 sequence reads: CASSYLPGTEAFF. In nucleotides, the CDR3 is TGTGCCAGCAGCTATCTACCTGGCACTGAAGCTTTCTTT.

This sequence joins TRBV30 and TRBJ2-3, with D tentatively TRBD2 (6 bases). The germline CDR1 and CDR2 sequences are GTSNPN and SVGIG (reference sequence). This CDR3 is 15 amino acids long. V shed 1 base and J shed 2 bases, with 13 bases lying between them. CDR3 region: CAWSGLGANTDTQYF. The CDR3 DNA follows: TGTGCCTGGAGTGGACTAGGAGCAAACACAGATACGCAGTATTTT. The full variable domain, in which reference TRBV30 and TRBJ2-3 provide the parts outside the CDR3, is SQTIHQWPATLVQPVGSPLSLECTVEGTSNPNLYWYRQAAGRGLQLLFYSVGIGQISSEVPQNLSASRPQDRQFILSSKKLLLSDSGFYLCAWSGLGANTDTQYFGPGTRLTVL.